This T cell receptor (beta chain) was recovered during a study of T cells in Graves' hyperthyroidism and ophthalmopathy. The authors took PBMCs from about 9.5 ml fresh peripheral blood. There are many counts of this clonotype. TCR beta CDR3 sequences were amplified from RNA transcripts. The TCR CDR3 first-round RT-PCR relied on the HTBI primer set. TCRdb fed the multiplex PCR reads into MiXCR, producing one record per CDR3 protein. Seen here are approximately 520,000 distinct CDR3 sequences, under 25% observed once, and the top ten hold roughly 29%. CDR3 length: 12 amino acids. V was cut by 5 bases and J by 3 bases, with 7 bases left in between. Germline V CDR1 and CDR2: LNHNV, YYDKDF (reference sequence).

The V and J genes are TRBV15 and TRBJ1-1; D is perhaps TRBD1 (6 bases). Source material: blood. This clonotype originated in a man between 18 and 29 years old with Graves' hyperthyroidism. CDR3 DNA: TGTGCCACCAGCCAGGGGCACACTGAAGCTTTCTTT. Protein: CATSQGHTEAFF.